This T cell receptor (beta chain) was identified in a study of naive and memory T cell subsets. The CDR3 covers 16 residues. Trimming stripped 0 bases from V and 1 base from J, with 9 bases between. Per the germline V gene, CDR1 is LGHDT and CDR2 is YNNKEL (reference sequence). Whole-study results and caveats: TCR transcript changes with activation or differentiation may affect this RNA method.

TCR cDNA received a 3' ligated oligonucleotide that carried a UMI. Whole-blood samples were 2 to 3 ml of peripheral blood from healthy adult volunteers. Unsorted total RNA, roughly 1 to 1000 ng, was DNase treated before reverse transcription. Amplification of ligated cDNA took four PCR rounds with SP2 and nested alpha and beta constant primers. Blood and skin TCR RNA was reverse transcribed with alpha and beta constant primers. In TCRdb, the 5' RACE reads were re-called with MiXCR into one record per CDR3 protein. Of about 60,000 distinct CDR3 sequences listed, 8% are singletons. This clonotype was counted only a few times. The target antigen is unknown.

The chain is built from TRBV3-1 and TRBJ2-2; D is unclear. This clonotype was sampled from a female donor in good health. CDR3 protein: CASSQDYPGNTGELFF. DNA of the CDR3: TGTGCCAGCAGCCAAGATTACCCAGGGAACACCGGGGAGCTGTTTTTT.